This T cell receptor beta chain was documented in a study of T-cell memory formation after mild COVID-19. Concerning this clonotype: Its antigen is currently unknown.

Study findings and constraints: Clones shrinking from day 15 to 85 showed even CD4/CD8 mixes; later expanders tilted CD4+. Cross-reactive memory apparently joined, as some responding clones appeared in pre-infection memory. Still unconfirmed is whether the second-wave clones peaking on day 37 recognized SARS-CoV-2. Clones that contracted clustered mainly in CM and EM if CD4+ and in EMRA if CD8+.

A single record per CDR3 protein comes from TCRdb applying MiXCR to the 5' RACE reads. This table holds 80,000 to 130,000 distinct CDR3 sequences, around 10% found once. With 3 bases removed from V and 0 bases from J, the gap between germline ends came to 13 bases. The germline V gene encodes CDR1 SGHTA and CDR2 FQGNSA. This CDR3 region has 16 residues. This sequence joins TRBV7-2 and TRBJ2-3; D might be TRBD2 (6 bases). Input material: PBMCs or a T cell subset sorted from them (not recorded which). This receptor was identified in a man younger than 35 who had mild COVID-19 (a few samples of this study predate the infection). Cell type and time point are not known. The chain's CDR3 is CASSFPPGVSTDTQYF. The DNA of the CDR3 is TGTGCCAGCAGCTTCCCGCCGGGGGTAAGCACAGATACGCAGTATTTT.